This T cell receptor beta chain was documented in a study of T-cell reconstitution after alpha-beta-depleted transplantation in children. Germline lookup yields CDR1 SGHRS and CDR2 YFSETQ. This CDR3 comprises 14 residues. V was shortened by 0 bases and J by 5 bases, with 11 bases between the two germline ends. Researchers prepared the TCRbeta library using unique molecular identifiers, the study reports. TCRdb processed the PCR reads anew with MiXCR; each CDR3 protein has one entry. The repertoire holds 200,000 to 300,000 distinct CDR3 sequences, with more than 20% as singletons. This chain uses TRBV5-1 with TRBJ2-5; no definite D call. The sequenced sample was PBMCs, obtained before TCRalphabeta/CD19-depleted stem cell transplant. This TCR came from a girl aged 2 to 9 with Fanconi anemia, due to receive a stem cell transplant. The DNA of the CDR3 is TGCGCCAGCAGCTTGGCCAGCAGCTGGGAGACCCAGTACTTC. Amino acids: CASSLASSWETQYF. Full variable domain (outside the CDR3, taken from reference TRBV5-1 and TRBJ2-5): KAGVTQTPRYLIKTRGQQVTLSCSPISGHRSVSWYQQTPGQGLQFLFEYFSETQRNKGNFPGRFSGRQFSNSRSEMNVSTLELGDSALYLCASSLASSWETQYFGPGTRLLVL.